This TCR beta chain derives from a study of shared clonotypes between healthy human individuals. The study's findings and limits: Larger estimated richness was generally recorded for naive subsets relative to memory subsets. Sharing across four donors was seen in 5% to 5.5% of naive CD4 clonotypes.

Adult Caucasians living in Nashville, Tennessee made up all of the donors. Repertoires were generated with immunoSEQ multiplex PCR, while TCRdb's copy carries only in-frame clones and drops some. Seen here are about 2.3 million clones, roughly 93% observed once, and the top ten hold under 0.45%. Trimming cost V 0 bases and J 0 bases, with 21 bases left between them. Per germline, CDR1 SGHRS and CDR2 YFSETQ. The CDR3 extends over 20 amino acids. A word on this clone: Antigen specificity is unknown.

This rearrangement joins TRBV5-1 to TRBJ2-2, with a weak D call TRBD1 (6 bases). This sequence was found in a man aged 18 to 29 in good health. Some clones in this sample may be carry-over from other donors' samples. Material for sequencing was naive CD4+ T cells from PBMCs. Described subset: CD45RA+ positively selected. CDR3 coding DNA: TGCGCCAGCAGCTTGGCCTTCGGACAGCCGTCTTTCGCGAACACCGGGGAGCTGTTTTTT. It is translated as CASSLAFGQPSFANTGELFF.